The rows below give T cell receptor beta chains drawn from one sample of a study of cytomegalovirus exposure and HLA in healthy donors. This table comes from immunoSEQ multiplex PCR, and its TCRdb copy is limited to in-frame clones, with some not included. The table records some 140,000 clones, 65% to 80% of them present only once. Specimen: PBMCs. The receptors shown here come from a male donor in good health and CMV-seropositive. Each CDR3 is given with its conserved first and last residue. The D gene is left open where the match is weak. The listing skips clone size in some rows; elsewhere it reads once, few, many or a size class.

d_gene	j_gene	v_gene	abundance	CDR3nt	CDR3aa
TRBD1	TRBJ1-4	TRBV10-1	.	TGCGCCAGCAGTGAGTCGGGACAGCAGAATGAAAAACTGTTTTTT	CASSESGQQNEKLFF
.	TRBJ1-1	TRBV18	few	TGTGCCAGCTCCCGTGTCGGTCGGGGTCTAGTAAACACTGAAGCTTTCTTT	CASSRVGRGLVNTEAFF
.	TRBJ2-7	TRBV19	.	TGTGCCAGTAGTATGGGGTCTAGCGAGGACTACGAGCAGTACTTC	CASSMGSSEDYEQYF
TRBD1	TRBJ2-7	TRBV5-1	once	TGCGCCAGCAGCTTGACAGGGACAGCCTACGAGCAGTACTTC	CASSLTGTAYEQYF
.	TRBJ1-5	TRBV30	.	TGTGCCTGGCAAGGGGGGGATCGCAATCAGCCCCAGCATTTT	CAWQGGDRNQPQHF
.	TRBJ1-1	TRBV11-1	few	TGTGCCAGCAGCTTAGCTCAGGGATGGACGGGTGAAGCTTTCTTT	CASSLAQGWTGEAFF
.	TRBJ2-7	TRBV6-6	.	TGTGCCAGTCAGAACGGCTACAGCTCCTACGAGCAGTACTTC	CASQNGYSSYEQYF
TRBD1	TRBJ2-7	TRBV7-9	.	TGTGCCAGCAGCGGCAGGGACAGGGGGCCCGAGCAGTACTTC	CASSGRDRGPEQYF
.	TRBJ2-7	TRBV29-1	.	TGCAGCGTTGAAGGGGCGGACAGACACTACGAGCAGTACTTC	CSVEGADRHYEQYF
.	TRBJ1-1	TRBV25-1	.	TGTGCCAGCAGTGAATCGCGGGGATGGGACACTGAAGCTTTCTTT	CASSESRGWDTEAFF
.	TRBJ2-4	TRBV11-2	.	TGTGCCAGCAGCTTAGATCGCGACGGGAGAGCCAAAAACATTCAGTACTTC	CASSLDRDGRAKNIQYF
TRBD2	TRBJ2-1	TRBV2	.	TGTGCCAGCAGTGACCTCCTTGCGGCTAGCGGCTACAATGAGCAGTTCTTC	CASSDLLAASGYNEQFF
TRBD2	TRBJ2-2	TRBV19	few	TGTGCCAGTTCCCGACTAGCCCTGGGGGGCGGGGAGCTGTTTTTT	CASSRLALGGGELFF
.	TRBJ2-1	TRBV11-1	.	TGTGCCAGCGGTATGGGGAGTTCCTACAATGAGCAGTTCTTC	CASGMGSSYNEQFF